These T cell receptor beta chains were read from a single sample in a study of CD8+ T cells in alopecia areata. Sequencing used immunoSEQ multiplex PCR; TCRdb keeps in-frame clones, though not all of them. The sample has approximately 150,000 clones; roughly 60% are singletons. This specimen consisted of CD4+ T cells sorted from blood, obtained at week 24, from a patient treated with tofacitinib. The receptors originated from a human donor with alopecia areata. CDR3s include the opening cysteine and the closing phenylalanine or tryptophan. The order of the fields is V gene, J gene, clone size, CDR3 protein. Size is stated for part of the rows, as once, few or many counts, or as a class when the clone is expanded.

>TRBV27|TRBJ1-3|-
CASAPRRTGNTIYF
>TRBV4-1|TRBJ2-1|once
CASSRTSGGYNEQFF
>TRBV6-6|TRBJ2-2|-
CASSYSEGELFF
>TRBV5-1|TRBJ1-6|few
CASSLDGTPSPLHF
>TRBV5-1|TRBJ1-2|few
CASSAWMDGYTF
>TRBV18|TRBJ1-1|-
CASSPLTGSTTEAFF
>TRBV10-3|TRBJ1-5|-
CAISVAGGNQPQHF
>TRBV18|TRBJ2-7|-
CASSPGGHEQYF
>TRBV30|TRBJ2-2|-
CAWSVSGTGELFF
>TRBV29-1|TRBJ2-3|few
CSGGALADTQYF
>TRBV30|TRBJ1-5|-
CASSSMGNQPQHF
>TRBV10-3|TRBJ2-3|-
CAIRESGGITDTQYF
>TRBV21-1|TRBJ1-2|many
CASSKKTVGYGYTF
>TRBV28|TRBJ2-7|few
CASSPAYEQYF
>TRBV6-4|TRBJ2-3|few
CASSGLEGDTQYF
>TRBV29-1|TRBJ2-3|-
CSVEGRVRDTQYF
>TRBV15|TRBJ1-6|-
CATSRVAGGNSPLHF
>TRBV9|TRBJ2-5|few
CASSSLGGTVQETQYF
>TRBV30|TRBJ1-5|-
CAWSGTHQPQHF
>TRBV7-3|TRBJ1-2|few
CASSKGQAYGYTF
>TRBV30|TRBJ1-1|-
CAWSVRDMNTEAFF
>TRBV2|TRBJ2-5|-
CASRTGVQETQYF
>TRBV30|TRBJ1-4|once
CAWSVQQANEKLFF
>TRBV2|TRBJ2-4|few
CASSDSWWQTIAKNIQYF
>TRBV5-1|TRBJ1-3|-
CASSVTGGNGNTIYF
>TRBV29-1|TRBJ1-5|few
CSVTGGDNQPQHF
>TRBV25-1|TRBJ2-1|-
CASSESGFTEQFF
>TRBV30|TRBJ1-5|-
CAWSVESNQPQHF